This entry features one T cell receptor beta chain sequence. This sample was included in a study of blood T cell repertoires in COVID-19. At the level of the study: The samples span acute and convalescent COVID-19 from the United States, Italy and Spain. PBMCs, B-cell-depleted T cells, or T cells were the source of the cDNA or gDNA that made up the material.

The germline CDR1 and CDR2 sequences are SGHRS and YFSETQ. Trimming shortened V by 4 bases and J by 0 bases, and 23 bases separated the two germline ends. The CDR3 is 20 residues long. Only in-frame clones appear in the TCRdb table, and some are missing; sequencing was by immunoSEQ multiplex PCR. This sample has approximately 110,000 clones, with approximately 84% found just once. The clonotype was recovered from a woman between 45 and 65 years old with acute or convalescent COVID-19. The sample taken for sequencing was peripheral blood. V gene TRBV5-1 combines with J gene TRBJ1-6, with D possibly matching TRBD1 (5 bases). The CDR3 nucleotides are TGCGCCAGCAGCGATAGACCTCAACAGGTTTCCAGCTCCTATAATTCACCCCTCCACTTT. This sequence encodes CASSDRPQQVSSSYNSPLHF.